A single sample is the source of the 18 T cell receptor beta chains below, sequenced in a study of cytomegalovirus exposure and HLA in healthy donors (dated by TCRdb to about 2017). The library was prepared using the immunoSEQ multiplex PCR assay. For the multiplex PCR, a mixture combining 60 forward primers for TCR Vbeta segments and 13 reverse primers for TCR Jbeta segments was used. This is the immuneACCESS table as TCRdb keeps it, with only in-frame sequences that have V and J called. A part of the clones is gone; compared with another copy, unresolved V genes explain less than half, and the rest is unexplained. The table for this sample lists roughly 120,000 clones. Of the sample, about 6.8% falls within the top ten clones. Source material: PBMCs. These receptors all stem from a man aged 35-49 years in good health and CMV-seropositive.

The rearrangement joins TRBV6-5 to TRBJ2-2; 11 nucleotides match TRBD2. The CDR3 extends over 15 amino acids. The germline CDR1 and CDR2 sequences are MNHEY and SVGAGI. Trimming cost V 6 bases and J 6 bases; bases outside gene matches: 6. The CDR3: CASRLLAGAAGELFF. The DNA for the CDR3 is TGTGCCAGCAGGTTACTAGCGGGAGCAGCCGGGGAGCTGTTTTTT.

This rearrangement joins TRBV7-2 to TRBJ2-1; 10 bases map to TRBD1. There are 16 residues in the CDR3. After removal of 0 bases from V and 4 bases from J, the junction contained 3 bases not matched to a gene. Germline V gene sequence: CDR1 SGHTA, CDR2 FQGNSA. CDR3 region: CASSLAGQGRYNEQFF. As DNA, the CDR3 is TGTGCCAGCAGCTTAGCGGGACAGGGGAGGTACAATGAGCAGTTCTTC.

The V call is TRBV7-8, the J call TRBJ2-7; D gene uncertain. V dropped 5 bases and J dropped 0 bases, with 8 bases sitting between them. The CDR3 is made up of 13 amino acids. Germline-derived CDR1 and CDR2 are SGHVS and FQNEAQ. The chain's CDR3 is CASSPPGSYEQYF. CDR3 DNA sequence: TGTGCCAGCAGCCCCCCAGGCTCCTACGAGCAGTACTTC. Looking up the rest from reference TRBV7-8 and TRBJ2-7 gives the full variable domain: GAGVSQSPRYKVAKRGQDVALRCDPISGHVSLFWYQQALGQGPEFLTYFQNEAQLDKSGLPSDRFFAERPEGSVSTLKIQRTQQEDSAVYLCASSPPGSYEQYFGPGTRLTVT.

This chain connects TRBV5-4 to TRBJ2-7, with D possibly matching TRBD1 (6 bases). Trimming cost V 5 bases and J 7 bases, with 22 bases left between them. CDR1 and CDR2 from the germline V gene are SGHNT and YYREEE (reference sequence). The CDR3 is made up of 15 amino acids. The CDR3 sequence: CASSPSGQSTWEQYF. DNA for the CDR3: TGTGCCAGCAGTCCTTCCGGACAGTCGACTTGGGAGCAGTACTTC.

J is TRBJ2-2 and V is TRBV7-6; D remains ambiguous. Germline assignment: CDR1 SGHVS and CDR2 FNYEAQ. This CDR3 has 13 amino acids. Trimming cost V 5 bases and J 10 bases, with 14 bases left between them. CDR3 bases: TGTGCCAGCAGCCTCCAGTCCCCCGAGGAGCTGTTTTTT. Amino acids: CASSLQSPEELFF.

The chain has TRBV5-1 and TRBJ2-2, with a tentative D call TRBD1 (6 bases). From germline, CDR1 is SGHRS and CDR2 YFSETQ. Trimming removed 4 bases at V and 0 bases at J, with 7 bases between. The CDR3 is 14 residues long. CDR3 bases: TGCGCCAGCAGCCGGGACACGAACACCGGGGAGCTGTTTTTT. It is translated as CASSRDTNTGELFF. The whole variable domain, filled in from reference TRBV5-1 and TRBJ2-2, reads KAGVTQTPRYLIKTRGQQVTLSCSPISGHRSVSWYQQTPGQGLQFLFEYFSETQRNKGNFPGRFSGRQFSNSRSEMNVSTLELGDSALYLCASSRDTNTGELFFGEGSRLTVL.

The gene calls are TRBV5-1 and TRBJ2-7; a weak D match, TRBD1 (5 bases). Germline-derived CDR1 and CDR2 are SGHRS and YFSETQ. CDR3 length equals 15 residues. V lost 4 bases and J 2 bases, leaving 16 bases between the germline ends. The CDR3 DNA reads as TGCGCCAGCAGCGCCCTGAGACTGGGGCCCTACGAGCAGTACTTC. The encoded protein is CASSALRLGPYEQYF.

The chain employs TRBV28 and TRBJ1-1, with D perhaps matching TRBD1 (5 bases). V was pared by 2 bases and J by 6 bases, with 13 bases between. Germline V gene data show CDR1 as MDHEN and CDR2 as SYDVKM. The length of the CDR3 is 14 residues. The CDR3 coding sequence is TGTGCCAGCAGTTTAAATCCCGGGGGGTCTGAAGCTTTCTTT. Translation: CASSLNPGGSEAFF. Looking up the rest from reference TRBV28 and TRBJ1-1 gives the full variable domain: DVKVTQSSRYLVKRTGEKVFLECVQDMDHENMFWYRQDPGLGLRLIYFSYDVKMKEKGDIPEGYSVSREKKERFSLILESASTNQTSMYLCASSLNPGGSEAFFGQGTRLTVV.

V gene TRBV28 combines with J gene TRBJ1-1, with 7 bases fitting TRBD1. Trimming at V came to 3 bases and at J to 5 bases, leaving 3 bases not matched to a gene. CDR1 MDHEN and CDR2 SYDVKM come from the germline V gene. The CDR3 extends over 13 amino acids. In DNA form, the CDR3 reads TGTGCCAGCAGTTTTCCGACAGGGACTGAAGCTTTCTTT. This sequence encodes CASSFPTGTEAFF.

The chain uses TRBV5-1 and TRBJ2-6; 9 bases are a match to TRBD1. There are 18 residues in the CDR3. Losses at the gene ends were 1 base for V and 1 base for J; bases not matched to a gene: 6. Germline CDR1 SGHRS, CDR2 YFSETQ. The CDR3 sequence: CASSLIGTGISGANVLTF. The CDR3 DNA is TGCGCCAGCAGCTTGATTGGGACAGGGATATCTGGGGCCAACGTCCTGACTTTC.

The rearrangement links TRBV6-5 to TRBJ1-1, with D unresolved. V was shortened by 8 bases and J by 0 bases, with 10 bases between the two germline ends. The CDR3 has 13 residues. The germline V gene has CDR1 MNHEY and CDR2 SVGAGI. CDR3 loop: CASFRQVNTEAFF. The CDR3 region has the DNA TGTGCCAGCTTTCGTCAGGTGAACACTGAAGCTTTCTTT.

This sequence joins TRBV18 and TRBJ2-5, with D hard to call. Gene TRBJ2-7 matches the end of the DNA better, so the J call may be wrong. The CDR3 spans 15 residues. The germline V gene has CDR1 KGHSH and CDR2 LQKENI. The CDR3 sequence is CASSPPLRPSYEQYF. Here the CDR3 DNA reads TGTGCCAGCTCACCACCTCTACGCCCGAGCTACGAGCAGTACTTC.

J is TRBJ2-7 and V is TRBV28; tentative D call: TRBD2 (6 bases). CDR1 is MDHEN and CDR2 is SYDVKM in the germline V gene. The CDR3 loop spans 14 amino acids. Trimming left V 8 bases short and J 6 bases short, with 20 bases between. The CDR3 DNA sequence: TGTGCCAGCCTACGACCAGAGGCCGGGAGCGAGCAGTACTTC. It codes for CASLRPEAGSEQYF.

The genes are TRBV7-9 and TRBJ2-5; a weak D match, TRBD2 (5 bases). CDR1 is SEHNR and CDR2 is FQNEAQ in the germline V gene (reference sequence). Trimming left V 0 bases short and J 5 bases short, with 16 bases between. This CDR3 comprises 16 residues. CDR3 bases: TGTGCCAGCAGCTTAGCGGTAGGGATTGGGGAGGAGACCCAGTACTTC. This gives the protein CASSLAVGIGEETQYF.

The chain combines TRBV10-3 with TRBJ2-5; TRBD1 is a possible D gene (6 bases). The assigned J gene may be wrong: the sequence end matches TRBJ2-7 better. The CDR3 contains 14 residues. Germline-derived CDR1 and CDR2 are ENHRY and SYGVKD. The CDR3 region is CAISEREGVDEQYF. Written as DNA, the CDR3 is TGTGCCATCAGTGAGCGCGAGGGGGTCGACGAGCAGTACTTC.

For this clone: At one end the junction does not follow the germline gene, possibly because of a read error. The sample has other DNA sequences that encode this CDR3 too. The gene calls are TRBV7-2 and TRBJ2-2, with D possibly being TRBD2 (5 bases). The CDR3 extends over 14 amino acids. CDR1 and CDR2 from the germline V gene are SGHTA and FQGNSA. Here the CDR3 reads CASSLAGSTGELFF. The CDR3 bases are TGTGCCAGCAGCTTAGCCGGGTCCACCGGGGAGCTATTTTTT.

The rearrangement joins TRBV6-1 to TRBJ1-1; D might be TRBD1 (6 bases). Germline V gives CDR1 MNHNS, CDR2 SASEGT. The CDR3 spans 18 residues. Trimming removed 6 bases at V and 0 bases at J, with 23 bases between. The DNA of the CDR3 is TGTGCCAGCAGGGAAAGCCCGTACAGGGTATCCCTGAACACTGAAGCTTTCTTT. Protein product: CASRESPYRVSLNTEAFF.

The V and J genes are TRBV11-2 and TRBJ2-1; 7 bases are shared with TRBD1. The V gene end was trimmed by 5 bases and the J gene end by 8 bases; junction bases not matched to a gene: 9. Germline CDR1 and CDR2: SGHAT and FQNNGV. CDR3 length: 14 residues. The CDR3 DNA reads as TGTGCCAGCAGCCCGAGTTTGGACAGGTATGAGCAGTTCTTC. Protein sequence: CASSPSLDRYEQFF.